The 17 T cell receptor beta chains below were found in one sample sequenced in a study of T cell repertoires in cytomegalovirus infection. No antigens are known for them. TCRdb processed the reads anew with MiXCR; each CDR3 protein has one entry. The table lists some 800,000 distinct CDR3 sequences, around a third of them singletons. Sequenced material: cultured CD8+ T cells from PBMCs, taken from culture after CMV antigen stimulation. The receptors were gathered from a human donor in good health (CMV status not recorded). Some clones in this sample may be carry-over from other donors' samples.

The chain uses TRBV6-5 and TRBJ2-1, with a weak D call TRBD2 (6 bases). From germline, CDR1 is MNHEY and CDR2 SVGAGI. The CDR3 has 15 amino acids. V was pared by 6 bases and J by 3 bases, with 15 bases between. The CDR3, as DNA: TGTGCCAGCAGAAACTCGCCGGGGGTCTACAATGAGCAGTTCTTC. It codes for CASRNSPGVYNEQFF.

The chain joins TRBV27 to TRBJ1-1, with D possibly being TRBD1 (5 bases). From germline, CDR1 is MNHEY and CDR2 SMNVEV (reference sequence). Between the trimmed V and J ends, which lost 3 bases and 4 bases, there was a span of 12 bases. The CDR3 is 14 residues long. This chain's CDR3 is CASSFGSQGTEAFF. The CDR3 bases are TGTGCCAGCAGTTTTGGTTCCCAGGGCACTGAAGCTTTCTTT.

This clonotype was found a few times. The gene calls are TRBV7-9 and TRBJ1-1; no definite D call. The CDR3 totals 17 residues. V was shortened by 0 bases and J by 1 base, with 15 bases between the two germline ends. Germline-derived CDR1 and CDR2 are SEHNR and FQNEAQ (reference sequence). CDR3: CASSLAHALRENTEAFF. The CDR3 DNA reads TGTGCCAGCAGCTTAGCGCATGCGCTTAGGGAGAACACTGAAGCTTTCTTT.

This clonotype has a handful of counts. This chain joins TRBV7-8 and TRBJ1-5; no clear D gene. Trimming stripped 5 bases from V and 6 bases from J, with 17 bases between. The CDR3 runs to 15 residues. Germline lookup yields CDR1 SGHVS and CDR2 FQNEAQ. The CDR3 loop is CASSLPFTVPQPQHF. The DNA for the CDR3 is TGTGCCAGCAGCCTACCTTTTACGGTACCTCAGCCCCAGCATTTT. The whole variable domain, remainder taken from reference TRBV7-8 and TRBJ1-5, is GAGVSQSPRYKVAKRGQDVALRCDPISGHVSLFWYQQALGQGPEFLTYFQNEAQLDKSGLPSDRFFAERPEGSVSTLKIQRTQQEDSAVYLCASSLPFTVPQPQHFGDGTRLSIL.

This clonotype showed up just a few times. The V and J genes are TRBV6-5 and TRBJ2-3, with 10 bases matching TRBD2. J was trimmed by 0 bases and V by 2 bases; bases with no gene match: 11. CDR1 is MNHEY, CDR2 SVGAGI, per germline. The CDR3 runs 19 residues. The CDR3 spells CASSYGILAGITSTDTQYF. The CDR3 DNA reads as TGTGCCAGCAGTTACGGCATACTAGCGGGGATTACTAGCACAGATACGCAGTATTTT.

The chain uses TRBV6-8 and TRBJ1-1; a weak D match, TRBD1 (5 bases). Trimming took off 2 bases at V and 11 bases at J, with 12 bases between the two ends. The germline V gene encodes CDR1 MNHGY and CDR2 SAAAGT. This CDR3 comprises 12 residues. This CDR3 reads CASSYVRGWAFF. CDR3 sequence (DNA): TGTGCCAGCAGTTACGTTCGGGGCTGGGCTTTCTTT.

V gene TRBV7-3 combines with J gene TRBJ1-2, with 7 positions matching TRBD1. CDR3 length equals 15 residues. With 2 bases clipped from V and 7 bases from J, the junction kept 10 bases outside the gene matches. CDR1 is SGHTA, CDR2 FQGTGA, per germline. The CDR3 sequence is CASSLEGGAIPGYTF. CDR3 nucleotide sequence: TGTGCCAGCAGCTTAGAAGGGGGCGCTATTCCTGGCTACACCTTC.

The rearrangement links TRBV9 to TRBJ2-2, with D possibly being TRBD2 (6 bases). CDR1 is SGDLS and CDR2 is YYNGEE in the germline V gene. Trimming stripped 0 bases from V and 0 bases from J, with 12 bases between. This CDR3 is built from 17 residues. The CDR3 region is CASSVELPGANTGELFF. The CDR3 region has the DNA TGTGCCAGCAGCGTAGAGCTCCCGGGAGCGAACACCGGGGAGCTGTTTTTT.

The V call is TRBV27, the J call TRBJ2-7; no reliable D call. V lost 1 base and J lost 3, with 13 bases in between. CDR1 and CDR2 (germline): MNHEY, SMNVEV (reference sequence). The CDR3 extends over 15 amino acids. The CDR3: CASSLYGGGDYEQYF. For the CDR3, the DNA is TGTGCCAGCAGTTTATATGGCGGTGGGGACTACGAGCAGTACTTC.

This clonotype was picked up many times. The CDR3 DNA is TGTGCCAGCAGCTCGACTAGACTAGCGGGGGTATACAATGAGCAGTTCTTC. Protein sequence: CASSSTRLAGVYNEQFF. This chain uses TRBV7-9 with TRBJ2-1; 12 bases map to TRBD2. The CDR3 has 17 amino acids. CDR1 SEHNR and CDR2 FQNEAQ come from the germline V gene (reference sequence). V was pared by 4 bases and J by 4 bases, with 8 bases of the junction left unmatched.

A few counts support this clonotype. The chain links TRBV27 to TRBJ1-2; no clear D. The CDR3 loop spans 13 amino acids. Germline values: CDR1 MNHEY, CDR2 SMNVEV (reference sequence). The ends were cut back, 7 bases at V and 5 bases at J, with 14 bases in the middle. The CDR3 loop reads CASMGGGVYGYTF. CDR3 nucleotide sequence: TGTGCCAGCATGGGCGGAGGAGTTTATGGCTACACCTTC.

This clonotype was seen at least ten times. This sequence joins TRBV7-8 and TRBJ2-7; perhaps TRBD1 as D (5 bases). The germline gives CDR1 SGHVS, CDR2 FQNEAQ. V was pared by 1 base and J by 5 bases, with 9 bases between. The CDR3 is 13 amino acids. The CDR3 nucleotides read TGTGCCAGCAGCTTAGAGGGGCTAAACGAGCAGTACTTC. Its translation is CASSLEGLNEQYF.

The chain carries TRBV11-2 and TRBJ1-2; D not certain. Germline CDR1 is SGHAT and CDR2 is FQNNGV. The germline V and J ends were trimmed by 5 bases and 2 bases, with 18 bases remaining between them. This CDR3 has 16 residues. As DNA, the CDR3 is TGTGCCAGCAGCCGGTCCCGCTATGACGGGAACTATGGCTACACCTTC. Protein: CASSRSRYDGNYGYTF.

This clonotype was seen ten or more times. The J gene is TRBJ1-3, the V gene TRBV10-3; D remains ambiguous. Trimming pared 5 bases from V and 0 bases from J, leaving 8 bases between. The CDR3 is 14 residues long. Germline V CDR1 and CDR2: ENHRY, SYGVKD. The DNA of the CDR3 is TGTGCCATCAGTTCGGGGTACTCTGGAAACACCATATATTTT. This codes for CAISSGYSGNTIYF.

The chain links TRBV12-5 to TRBJ2-1; 7 bases align to TRBD1. V shed 0 bases and J 4 bases; nucleotides not matched to a gene: 3. Germline CDR1 reads LGHNT; CDR2 reads FRNRAP. This CDR3 has 15 residues. DNA for the CDR3: TGTGCTAGTGGTTTGGTAGGGGGCCTTTACAATGAGCAGTTCTTC. Amino acid sequence: CASGLVGGLYNEQFF.

V is TRBV12-3 or TRBV12-4 and J is TRBJ2-1; TRBD2 is a possible D gene (5 bases). The CDR3 has 13 amino acids. V was shortened by 4 bases and J by 10 bases, with 14 bases between the two germline ends. The CDR3 spells CASSSGSFREQFF. DNA of the CDR3: TGTGCCAGCAGTTCGGGATCATTCAGAGAGCAGTTCTTC.

The rearrangement joins TRBV19 to TRBJ2-7; 8 nucleotides match TRBD2. Trimming at V came to 6 bases and at J to 3 bases, leaving 7 bases not matched to a gene. The CDR3 spans 14 residues. The germline V gene has CDR1 LNHDA and CDR2 SQIVND (reference sequence). As DNA, the CDR3 is TGTGCCAGTAGCCTGGGGACTAGGGGCTACGAGCAGTACTTC. Its translation: CASSLGTRGYEQYF. Variable domain in full (rest from reference TRBV19 and TRBJ2-7): DGGITQSPKYLFRKEGQNVTLSCEQNLNHDAMYWYRQDPGQGLRLIYYSQIVNDFQKGDIAEGYSVSREKKESFPLTVTSAQKNPTAFYLCASSLGTRGYEQYFGPGTRLTVT.